This T cell receptor beta chain was observed in a study of T cell responses to AZD1222 COVID-19 vaccine. This CDR3 has 15 amino acids. Germline values: CDR1 KGHDR, CDR2 SFDVKD. The ends were cut back, 5 bases at V and 0 bases at J, with 12 bases in the middle. Produced via immunoSEQ multiplex PCR; TCRdb's table is partial and in-frame only. The table lists under 250,000 clones, roughly 91% of them singletons, with roughly 1% in the top ten. The sequence was collected from an adult in good health. V is TRBV24-1 and J is TRBJ1-2, with a possible D match to TRBD1 (6 bases). Here the sequenced sample was peripheral blood, taken on day 0 of MenACWY control vaccination. The CDR3 protein is CATSVSDSANYGYTF. As DNA, the CDR3 is TGTGCCACCAGTGTCTCGGACAGCGCTAACTATGGCTACACCTTC.